The clone carrying this T cell receptor (beta chain) was detected many times. The data originate from a study of blood T cell repertoires in COVID-19. Study at large: Sites in the United States, Italy and Spain provided acute and convalescent COVID-19 samples.

The germline CDR1 and CDR2 sequences are SEHNR and FQNEAQ (reference sequence). Losses at the gene ends were 6 bases for V and 6 bases for J; bases not matched to a gene: 4. This CDR3 contains 14 residues. Study processing details: Nucleated cell counts were estimated from reference gene primer amplification. Method: immunoSEQ multiplex PCR; TCRdb's copy keeps in-frame clones and lacks some. The DNA gave D and trimming, while V, J and clone size come from that table. There are roughly 150,000 clones in the sample; around 77% occur only once, and about 8.6% lies in the top ten. The genes are TRBV7-9 and TRBJ2-2, with 10 bases lining up with TRBD2. This sequence was found in a man aged 45-60 years with active or convalescent COVID-19. Specimen: peripheral blood. The chain's CDR3 is CASSLAGEAGELFF. In DNA, the CDR3 is TGTGCCAGCAGTCTAGCGGGAGAAGCCGGGGAGCTGTTTTTT. Based on the CDR3 plus reference TRBV7-9 and TRBJ2-2, the full variable domain is DTGVSQNPRHKITKRGQNVTFRCDPISEHNRLYWYRQTLGQGPEFLTYFQNEAQLEKSRLLSDRFSAERPKGSFSTLEIQRTEQGDSAMYLCASSLAGEAGELFFGEGSRLTVL.